Listed here are 21 T cell receptor beta chains from one sample, sequenced in a study of T cells in Graves' hyperthyroidism and ophthalmopathy. Authors of the study amplified TCR beta CDR3 regions from RNA transcripts. The HTBI set primed first-round TCR CDR3 RT-PCR. TCRdb called the multiplex PCR reads again in MiXCR, with one record for every CDR3 protein. The table records 300,000 to 400,000 distinct CDR3 sequences, about 15% of them present only once. The sample consisted of blood. Every receptor here comes from a woman aged 55 to 70 with Graves' hyperthyroidism.

Ten or more counts support this clonotype. The J gene is TRBJ2-2, the V gene TRBV6-4, with TRBD1 identical over 7 bases. Germline CDR1 and CDR2: MRHNA and SNTAGT. J gave up 1 base and V 5 bases, and 7 bases lay outside the gene matches. CDR3 length: 16 amino acids. CDR3 bases: TGTGCCAGCAGTCATCGACAGGGAATGAACACCGGGGAGCTGTTTTTT. Its protein is CASSHRQGMNTGELFF.

J is TRBJ2-1 and V is TRBV12-3 or TRBV12-4, with a tentative D call TRBD1 (6 bases). Deletions cut 7 bases from V and 6 bases from J, with 13 bases between. The CDR3 is made up of 13 amino acids. The CDR3 region has the DNA TGTGCCAGCAACCCACAGGGATTCAATGAGCAGTTCTTC. Amino acids: CASNPQGFNEQFF.

This clonotype has at least ten counts. The J gene is TRBJ1-1, the V gene TRBV11-3; a possible D gene is TRBD1 (5 bases). Germline CDR1 reads SGHNT; CDR2 reads YENEEA. CDR3 length: 16 residues. V dropped 4 bases and J dropped 1 base, with 16 bases sitting between them. The CDR3 is CASSSGVGTSNTEAFF. CDR3 sequence (DNA): TGTGCCAGCAGCTCGGGGGTCGGGACCTCGAACACTGAAGCTTTCTTT. Looking up the rest from reference TRBV11-3 and TRBJ1-1 gives the full variable domain: EAGVVQSPRYKIIEKKQPVAFWCNPISGHNTLYWYLQNLGQGPELLIRYENEEAVDDSQLPKDRFSAERLKGVDSTLKIQPAELGDSAVYLCASSSGVGTSNTEAFFGQGTRLTVV.

This clonotype was counted only a few times. The chain uses TRBV24-1 and TRBJ2-1; TRBD2 agrees at 14 bases. The J segment lost 8 bases and the V segment lost 1 base, leaving 6 bases of the junction unmatched. The CDR3 consists of 17 residues. Germline lookup yields CDR1 KGHDR and CDR2 SFDVKD. CDR3 DNA: TGTGCCACCAGTGATTTATTCGGGACTAGCGGGAGAGATGAGCAGTTCTTC. Its translation is CATSDLFGTSGRDEQFF.

The chain is built from TRBV20-1 and TRBJ2-1, with 13 bases aligning to TRBD2. Germline lookup yields CDR1 DFQATT and CDR2 SNEGSKA (reference sequence). With V trimmed by 5 bases and J by 3 bases, 4 bases remained unmatched. The CDR3 loop spans 15 amino acids. The DNA of the CDR3 is TGCAGTGCTGGAGGACTAGCGGGAGTCTACAATGAGCAGTTCTTC. It yields the protein CSAGGLAGVYNEQFF.

This clonotype was observed at least ten times. V gene TRBV27 combines with J gene TRBJ1-2, with D unresolved. The CDR3 runs 15 residues. Germline lookup yields CDR1 MNHEY and CDR2 SMNVEV (reference sequence). V was clipped by 0 bases and J by 4 bases, with 12 bases between them. The CDR3 nucleotides read TGTGCCAGCAGTTTATCGACCCGACTTGGCTATGGCTACACCTTC. As protein: CASSLSTRLGYGYTF.

Only a few counts were recorded for this clonotype. The rearrangement joins TRBV25-1 to TRBJ2-2, with TRBD1 matching 11 bases. This CDR3 spans 17 amino acids. Per the germline V gene, CDR1 is MGHDK and CDR2 is SYGVNS. The V segment lost 0 bases and the J segment 7 bases; nucleotides outside the gene matches: 7. The CDR3 DNA reads TGTGCCAGCAGTGAATATTTAGGACAGGGGGCCGGCGGGGAGCTGTTTTTT. This sequence encodes CASSEYLGQGAGGELFF.

In its sample, this clonotype was seen many times. CDR3 residues: CASSDGGRTEAFF. DNA for the CDR3: TGTGCCAGCAGTGATGGGGGCCGGACTGAAGCTTTCTTT. The chain links TRBV6-1 to TRBJ1-1, with TRBD1 as a possible D gene (6 bases). The CDR3 loop spans 13 amino acids. V dropped 3 bases and J dropped 5 bases, with 10 bases sitting between them. CDR1 and CDR2 from the germline V gene are MNHNS and SASEGT.

This clonotype came up a few times. The gene calls are TRBV5-6 and TRBJ2-7, with 9 bases matching TRBD2. Germline lookup yields CDR1 SGHDT and CDR2 YYEEEE. This CDR3 region has 14 residues. Trimming removed 7 bases from V and 2 bases from J; junction bases left unmatched: 7. The CDR3 region has the DNA TGTGCCAGCGGGAGGCTAGCGGGACCCTACGAGCAGTACTTC. It specifies CASGRLAGPYEQYF.

Only one count was recorded for this clonotype. CDR3 region: CSARGTSEPYEQYF. The CDR3, as DNA: TGCAGTGCTAGGGGGACTAGCGAACCCTACGAGCAGTACTTC. V usage is TRBV20-1 and J usage is TRBJ2-7, with 10 bases matching TRBD2. Germline CDR1 and CDR2: DFQATT and SNEGSKA (reference sequence). V gave up 3 bases and J gave up 2 bases; unmatched junction bases: 4. The CDR3 contains 14 residues.

The chain employs TRBV19 and TRBJ1-1; unclear D gene. CDR1 is LNHDA, CDR2 SQIVND, per germline (reference sequence). CDR3 length equals 14 residues. The V end was cut by 7 bases, the J end by 1 base, with 13 bases between. In DNA, the CDR3 is TGTGCCAGTAAGGACCGATCGGAGAACACTGAAGCTTTCTTT. It is translated as CASKDRSENTEAFF.

This clonotype has ten or more counts. The chain combines TRBV5-1 with TRBJ1-3; D is uncertain. Trimming left V 0 bases short and J 0 bases short, with 10 bases between. Germline values: CDR1 SGHRS, CDR2 YFSETQ. The CDR3 has 16 residues. CDR3 residues: CASSLGDRSSGNTIYF. DNA of the CDR3: TGCGCCAGCAGCTTGGGAGACCGTAGCTCTGGAAACACCATATATTTT.

This clonotype has only a few counts. V is TRBV5-1 and J is TRBJ2-5; D perhaps matches TRBD2 (6 bases). The CDR3 has 16 amino acids. V dropped 4 bases and J dropped 4 bases, with 20 bases sitting between them. Looked up from germline, CDR1 is SGHRS and CDR2 is YFSETQ. The CDR3: CASSPGGATLRETQYF. In nucleotides, the CDR3 is TGCGCCAGCAGCCCCGGAGGGGCGACCCTCCGAGAGACCCAGTACTTC.

This clonotype appeared a few times. The V and J genes are TRBV4-2 and TRBJ1-1, with D perhaps TRBD1 (6 bases). CDR1 LGHNA and CDR2 YNFKEQ come from the germline V gene. Trimming cost V 2 bases and J 0 bases, with 10 bases left between them. The CDR3 length is 15 residues. The CDR3 protein is CASSQWTDMNTEAFF. The CDR3, as DNA: TGTGCCAGCAGCCAATGGACAGATATGAACACTGAAGCTTTCTTT.

V and J are TRBV13 and TRBJ2-1; unclear D gene. Looked up from germline, CDR1 is PRHDT and CDR2 is FYEKMQ (reference sequence). V was pared by 6 bases and J by 0 bases, with 9 bases between. The CDR3 runs to 14 residues. The CDR3: CASRTIYSYNEQFF. CDR3 coding DNA: TGTGCCAGCAGGACCATCTACTCCTACAATGAGCAGTTCTTC.

The sample holds many counts of this clonotype. The chain uses TRBV11-2 and TRBJ2-1, with 8 bases that match TRBD1. This CDR3 has 13 amino acids. With V trimmed by 5 bases and J by 4 bases, 1 base remained unmatched. The germline V gene has CDR1 SGHAT and CDR2 FQNNGV. The CDR3 sequence: CASSGQGYNEQFF. DNA of the CDR3: TGTGCCAGCAGCGGACAGGGATACAATGAGCAGTTCTTC.

This clonotype was seen more than once but under ten times. The chain combines TRBV20-1 with TRBJ2-1, with TRBD2 identical over 7 bases. This CDR3 has 18 amino acids. V lost 5 bases, J lost 5 bases, and 21 bases stayed unmatched. From germline, CDR1 is DFQATT and CDR2 SNEGSKA (reference sequence). The CDR3 bases are TGCAGTGCTGGGGTCGCAGCGGGGAGCTTGTTTAGCAACAATGAGCAGTTCTTC. Amino acids: CSAGVAAGSLFSNNEQFF.

This clonotype was detected many times. This sequence joins TRBV4-1 and TRBJ2-7; 9 nucleotides match TRBD1. V trimming: 0 bases; J trimming: 3 bases; junction bases outside the gene matches: 6. CDR3 size: 16 residues. Germline V gives CDR1 MGHRA, CDR2 YSYEKL. The CDR3 here is CASSQDRGTGNYEQYF. DNA for the CDR3: TGCGCCAGCAGCCAAGATCGGGGGACAGGGAACTACGAGCAGTACTTC.

Many counts were recorded for this clonotype. The chain joins TRBV3-1 to TRBJ1-1, with TRBD1 as a possible D gene (6 bases). This CDR3 region has 15 residues. The ends were cut back, 6 bases at V and 2 bases at J, with 16 bases in the middle. Germline V CDR1 and CDR2: LGHDT, YNNKEL (reference sequence). CDR3 protein: CASRRGQGPNTEAFF. The CDR3, as DNA: TGTGCCAGCAGACGTGGTCAGGGGCCAAACACTGAAGCTTTCTTT.

This clonotype has more than one count but fewer than ten. The J gene is TRBJ2-7, the V gene TRBV15, with TRBD2 identical over 8 bases. The V and J ends lost 1 base and 5 bases, in that order; junction bases with no gene match: 13. The germline V gene encodes CDR1 LNHNV and CDR2 YYDKDF (reference sequence). The CDR3 is 17 residues long. This chain's CDR3 is CATSRAPTSGGPHEQYF. DNA for the CDR3: TGTGCCACCAGCAGAGCCCCCACCTCGGGAGGGCCTCACGAGCAGTACTTC.

V usage is TRBV10-3 and J usage is TRBJ2-1; D might be TRBD2 (6 bases). V lost 7 bases and J lost 0, with 10 bases in between. The CDR3 contains 14 residues. The V gene's germline CDR1 is ENHRY and CDR2 SYGVKD. The CDR3 protein is CAIKSGSSYNEQFF. The DNA of the CDR3 is TGTGCCATCAAAAGCGGGTCCTCCTACAATGAGCAGTTCTTC.